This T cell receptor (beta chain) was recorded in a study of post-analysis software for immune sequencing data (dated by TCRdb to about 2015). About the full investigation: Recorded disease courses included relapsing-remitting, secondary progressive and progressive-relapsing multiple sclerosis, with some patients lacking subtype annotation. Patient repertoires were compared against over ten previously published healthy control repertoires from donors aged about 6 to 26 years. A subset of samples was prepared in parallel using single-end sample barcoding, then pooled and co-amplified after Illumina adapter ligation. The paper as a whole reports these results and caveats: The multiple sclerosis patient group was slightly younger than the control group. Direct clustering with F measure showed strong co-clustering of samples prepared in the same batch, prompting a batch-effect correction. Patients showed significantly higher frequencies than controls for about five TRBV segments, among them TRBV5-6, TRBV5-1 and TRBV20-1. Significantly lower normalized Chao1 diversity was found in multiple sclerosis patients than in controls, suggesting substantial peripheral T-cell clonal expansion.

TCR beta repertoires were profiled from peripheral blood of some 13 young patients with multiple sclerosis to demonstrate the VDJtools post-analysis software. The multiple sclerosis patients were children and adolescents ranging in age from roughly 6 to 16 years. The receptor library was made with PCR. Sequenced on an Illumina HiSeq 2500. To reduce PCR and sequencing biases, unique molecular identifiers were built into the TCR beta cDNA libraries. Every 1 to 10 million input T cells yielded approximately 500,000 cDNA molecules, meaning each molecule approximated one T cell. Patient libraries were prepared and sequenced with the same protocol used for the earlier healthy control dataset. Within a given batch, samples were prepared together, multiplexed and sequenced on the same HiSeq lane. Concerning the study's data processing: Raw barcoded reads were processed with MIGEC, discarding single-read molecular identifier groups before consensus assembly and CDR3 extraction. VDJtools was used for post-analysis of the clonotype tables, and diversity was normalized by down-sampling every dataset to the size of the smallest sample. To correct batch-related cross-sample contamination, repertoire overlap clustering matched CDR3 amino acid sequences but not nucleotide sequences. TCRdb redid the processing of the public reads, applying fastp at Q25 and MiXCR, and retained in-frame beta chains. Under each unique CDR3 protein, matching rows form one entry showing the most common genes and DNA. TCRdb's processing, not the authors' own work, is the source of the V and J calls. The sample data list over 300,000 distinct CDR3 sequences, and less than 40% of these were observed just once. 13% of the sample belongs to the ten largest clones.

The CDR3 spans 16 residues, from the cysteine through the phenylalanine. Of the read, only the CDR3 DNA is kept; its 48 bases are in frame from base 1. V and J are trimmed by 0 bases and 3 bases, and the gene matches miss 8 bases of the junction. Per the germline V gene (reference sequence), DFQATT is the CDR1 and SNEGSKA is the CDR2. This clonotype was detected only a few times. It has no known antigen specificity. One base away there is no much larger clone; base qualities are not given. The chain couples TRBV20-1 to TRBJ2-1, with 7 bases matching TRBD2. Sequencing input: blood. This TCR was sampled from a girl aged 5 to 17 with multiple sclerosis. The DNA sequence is TGCAGTGCTAGAGATTCTCAGCGGGGCCACTACAATGAGCAGTTCTTC. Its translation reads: CSARDSQRGHYNEQFF.